Sequencing of this TCR beta chain was carried out in a study of cytomegalovirus exposure and HLA in healthy donors. Study conclusions and caveats: A later analysis, which compared TCR beta chains of equal frequency, found the HLA-associated ones more clonally expanded.

CDR3 length: 14 amino acids. Trimming pared 5 bases from V and 0 bases from J, leaving 11 bases between. Germline V gene lookup returns CDR1 MDHEN and CDR2 SYDVKM. The PCR used 60 Vbeta and 13 Jbeta primers. Method: immunoSEQ multiplex PCR; TCRdb's copy keeps in-frame clones and lacks some. Altogether approximately 100,000 clones are present, approximately 66% being singletons, with the ten largest covering around 3.5%. This clone came up a few times. What it recognizes is unknown. Donors sampled were nominally healthy, though unrecorded immune exposures were likely. Sequencing used PBMCs. The chain links TRBV28 to TRBJ2-7; D remains ambiguous. The TCR comes from a woman aged 45-65 years in good health and CMV-seronegative. The CDR3 DNA sequence: TGTGCCAGCAGTGGTATCAGCGCCTCCTACGAGCAGTACTTC. Amino acid sequence: CASSGISASYEQYF.